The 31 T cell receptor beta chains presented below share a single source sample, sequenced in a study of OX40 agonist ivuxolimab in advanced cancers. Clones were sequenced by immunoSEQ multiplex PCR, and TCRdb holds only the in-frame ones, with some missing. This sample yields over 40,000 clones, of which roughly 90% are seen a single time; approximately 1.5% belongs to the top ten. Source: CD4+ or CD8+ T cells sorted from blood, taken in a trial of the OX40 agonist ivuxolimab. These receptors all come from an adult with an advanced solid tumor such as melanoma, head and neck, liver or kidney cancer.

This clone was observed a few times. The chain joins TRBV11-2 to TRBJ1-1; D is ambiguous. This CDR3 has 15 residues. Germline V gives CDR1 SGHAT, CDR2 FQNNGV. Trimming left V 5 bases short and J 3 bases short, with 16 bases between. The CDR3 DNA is TGTGCCAGCAGCCTAACCCGGGGTGGAGACACTGAAGCTTTCTTT. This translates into CASSLTRGGDTEAFF.

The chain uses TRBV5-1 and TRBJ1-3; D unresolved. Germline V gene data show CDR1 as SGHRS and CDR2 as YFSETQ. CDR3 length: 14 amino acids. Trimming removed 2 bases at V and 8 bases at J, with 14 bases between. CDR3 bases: TGCGCCAGCAGCTTCAAGGGCAGCCAGGACACCATATATTTT. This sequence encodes CASSFKGSQDTIYF.

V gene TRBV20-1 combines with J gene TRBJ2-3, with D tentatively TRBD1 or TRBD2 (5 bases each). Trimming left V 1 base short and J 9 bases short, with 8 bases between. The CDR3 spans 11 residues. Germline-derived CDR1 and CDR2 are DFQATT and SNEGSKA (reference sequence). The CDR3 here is CSARVGTTQYF. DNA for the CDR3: TGCAGTGCTAGAGTGGGGACCACGCAGTATTTT.

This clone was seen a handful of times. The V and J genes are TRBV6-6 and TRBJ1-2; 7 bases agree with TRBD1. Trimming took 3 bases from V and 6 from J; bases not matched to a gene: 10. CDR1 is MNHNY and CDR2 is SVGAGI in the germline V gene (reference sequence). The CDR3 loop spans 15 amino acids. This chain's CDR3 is CASSYGHRGEDGYTF. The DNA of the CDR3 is TGTGCCAGCAGTTATGGACACAGGGGCGAGGATGGCTACACCTTC.

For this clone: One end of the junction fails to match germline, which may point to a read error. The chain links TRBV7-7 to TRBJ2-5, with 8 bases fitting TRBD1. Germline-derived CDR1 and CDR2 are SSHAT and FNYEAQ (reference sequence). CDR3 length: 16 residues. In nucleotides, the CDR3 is TGTGCTAGCAGCGCCGGAGCCGGACAGGGTTTAAAGACCCAGTACTTC. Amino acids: CASSAGAGQGLKTQYF.

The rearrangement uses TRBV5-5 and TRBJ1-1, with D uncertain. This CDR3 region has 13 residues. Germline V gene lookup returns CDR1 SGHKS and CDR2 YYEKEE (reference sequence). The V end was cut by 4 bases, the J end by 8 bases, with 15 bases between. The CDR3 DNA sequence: TGTGCCAGCAGCCCCCTCCCGTCCTTGGAAGCTTTCTTT. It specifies CASSPLPSLEAFF.

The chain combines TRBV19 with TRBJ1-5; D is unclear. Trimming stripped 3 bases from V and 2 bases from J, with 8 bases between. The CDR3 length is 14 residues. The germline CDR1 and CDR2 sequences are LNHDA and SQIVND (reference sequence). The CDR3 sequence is CASSMSEGNQPQHF. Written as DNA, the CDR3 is TGTGCCAGTAGTATGTCTGAAGGCAATCAGCCCCAGCATTTT. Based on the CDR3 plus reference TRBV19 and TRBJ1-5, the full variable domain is DGGITQSPKYLFRKEGQNVTLSCEQNLNHDAMYWYRQDPGQGLRLIYYSQIVNDFQKGDIAEGYSVSREKKESFPLTVTSAQKNPTAFYLCASSMSEGNQPQHFGDGTRLSIL.

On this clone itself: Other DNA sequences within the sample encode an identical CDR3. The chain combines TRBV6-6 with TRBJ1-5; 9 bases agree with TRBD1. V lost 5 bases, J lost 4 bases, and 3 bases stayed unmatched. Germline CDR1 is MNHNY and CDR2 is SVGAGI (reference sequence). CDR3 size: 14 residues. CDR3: CASSNGQGNQPQHF. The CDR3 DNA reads TGTGCCAGCAGTAACGGACAGGGGAATCAGCCCCAGCATTTT.

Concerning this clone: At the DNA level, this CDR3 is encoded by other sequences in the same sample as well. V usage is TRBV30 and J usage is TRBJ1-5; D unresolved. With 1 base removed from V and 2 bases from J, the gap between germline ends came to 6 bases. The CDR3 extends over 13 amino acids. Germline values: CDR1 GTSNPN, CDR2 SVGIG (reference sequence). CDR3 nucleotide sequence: TGTGCCTGGAGTGGCGAGGGCAATCAGCCCCAGCATTTT. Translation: CAWSGEGNQPQHF.

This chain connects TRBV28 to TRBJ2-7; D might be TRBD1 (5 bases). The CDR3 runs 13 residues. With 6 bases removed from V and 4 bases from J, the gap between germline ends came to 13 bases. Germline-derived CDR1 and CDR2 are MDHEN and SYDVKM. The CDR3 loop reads CASSTTTVYEQYF. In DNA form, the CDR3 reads TGTGCCAGCAGCACGACGACAGTTTACGAGCAGTACTTC.

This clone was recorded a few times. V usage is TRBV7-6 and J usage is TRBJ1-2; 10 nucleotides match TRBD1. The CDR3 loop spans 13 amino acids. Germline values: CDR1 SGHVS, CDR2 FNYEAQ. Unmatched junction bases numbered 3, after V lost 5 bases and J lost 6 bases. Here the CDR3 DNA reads TGTGCCAGCAGCGATGGACAGGGGGATGGCTACACCTTC. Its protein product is CASSDGQGDGYTF.

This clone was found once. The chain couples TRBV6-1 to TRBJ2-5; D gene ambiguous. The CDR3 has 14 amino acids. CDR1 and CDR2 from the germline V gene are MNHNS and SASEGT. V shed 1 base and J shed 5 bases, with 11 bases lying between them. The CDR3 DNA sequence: TGTGCCAGCAGTGAAGGGACCCTCGGGGAGACCCAGTACTTC. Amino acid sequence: CASSEGTLGETQYF.

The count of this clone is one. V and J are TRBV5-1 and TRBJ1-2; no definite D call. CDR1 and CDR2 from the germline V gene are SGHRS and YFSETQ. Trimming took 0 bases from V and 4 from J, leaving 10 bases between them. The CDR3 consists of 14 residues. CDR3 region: CASSLDVQRYGYTF. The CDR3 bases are TGCGCCAGCAGCTTGGATGTACAGCGCTATGGCTACACCTTC. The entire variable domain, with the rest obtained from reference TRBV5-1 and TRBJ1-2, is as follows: KAGVTQTPRYLIKTRGQQVTLSCSPISGHRSVSWYQQTPGQGLQFLFEYFSETQRNKGNFPGRFSGRQFSNSRSEMNVSTLELGDSALYLCASSLDVQRYGYTFGSGTRLTVV.

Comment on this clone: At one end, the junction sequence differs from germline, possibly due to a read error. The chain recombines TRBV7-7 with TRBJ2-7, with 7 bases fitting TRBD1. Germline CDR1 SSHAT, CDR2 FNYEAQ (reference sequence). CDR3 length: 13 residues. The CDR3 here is CASSLDRDQEQYF. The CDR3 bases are TGTGCTAGCAGCTTAGACAGGGATCAAGAGCAGTACTTC.

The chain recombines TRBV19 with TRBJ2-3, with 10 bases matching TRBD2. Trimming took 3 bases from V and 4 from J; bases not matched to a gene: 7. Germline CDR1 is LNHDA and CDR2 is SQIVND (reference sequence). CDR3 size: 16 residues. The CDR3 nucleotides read TGTGCCAGTAGTATCGCCAGCGGGAGGGTCGCAGATACGCAGTATTTT. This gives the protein CASSIASGRVADTQYF.

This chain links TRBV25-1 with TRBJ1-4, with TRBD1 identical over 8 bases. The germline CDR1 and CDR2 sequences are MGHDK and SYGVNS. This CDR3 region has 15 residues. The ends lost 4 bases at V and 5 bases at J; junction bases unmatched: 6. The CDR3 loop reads CASSAPGQVNEKLFF. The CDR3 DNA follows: TGTGCCAGCAGTGCGCCGGGACAGGTGAATGAAAAACTGTTTTTT.

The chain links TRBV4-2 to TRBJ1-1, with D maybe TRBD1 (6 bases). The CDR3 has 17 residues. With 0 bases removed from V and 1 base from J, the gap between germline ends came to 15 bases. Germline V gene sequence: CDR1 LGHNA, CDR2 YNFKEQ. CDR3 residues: CASSQDLGARANTEAFF. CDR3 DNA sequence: TGTGCCAGCAGCCAAGATTTGGGGGCGAGGGCGAACACTGAAGCTTTCTTT.

Here the CDR3 DNA reads TGTGCCGGCAAACGGGCAGGGGGCTCCTACGAGCAGTACTTC. The encoded protein is CAGKRAGGSYEQYF. This rearrangement joins TRBV28 to TRBJ2-7; 7 bases are a match to TRBD1. The CDR3 is 14 amino acids. V was clipped by 11 bases and J by 0 bases; unmatched bases: 10. Germline V CDR1 and CDR2: MDHEN, SYDVKM. The whole variable domain, remainder taken from reference TRBV28 and TRBJ2-7, is DVKVTQSSRYLVKRTGEKVFLECVQDMDHENMFWYRQDPGLGLRLIYFSYDVKMKEKGDIPEGYSVSREKKERFSLILESASTNQTSMYLCAGKRAGGSYEQYFGPGTRLTVT.

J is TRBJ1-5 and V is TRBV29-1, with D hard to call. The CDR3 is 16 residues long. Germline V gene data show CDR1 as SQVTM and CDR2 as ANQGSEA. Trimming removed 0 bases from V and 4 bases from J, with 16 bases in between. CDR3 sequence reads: CSVEDPPDRANQPQHF. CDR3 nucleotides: TGCAGCGTTGAAGATCCGCCAGATCGGGCGAATCAGCCCCAGCATTTT.

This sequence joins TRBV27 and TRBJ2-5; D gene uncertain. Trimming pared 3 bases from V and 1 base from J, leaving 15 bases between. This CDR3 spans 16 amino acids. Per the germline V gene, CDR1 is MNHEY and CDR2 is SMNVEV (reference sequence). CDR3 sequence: CASSFTKLSTQETQYF. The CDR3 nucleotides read TGTGCCAGCAGTTTCACGAAACTGTCAACCCAAGAGACCCAGTACTTC.

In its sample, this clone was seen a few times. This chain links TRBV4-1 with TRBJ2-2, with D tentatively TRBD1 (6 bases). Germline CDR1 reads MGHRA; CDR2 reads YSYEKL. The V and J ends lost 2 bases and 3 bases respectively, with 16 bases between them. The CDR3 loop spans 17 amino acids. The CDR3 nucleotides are TGCGCCAGCAGCCAACCTGGACAGTACAAGCACACCGGGGAGCTGTTTTTT. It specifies CASSQPGQYKHTGELFF.

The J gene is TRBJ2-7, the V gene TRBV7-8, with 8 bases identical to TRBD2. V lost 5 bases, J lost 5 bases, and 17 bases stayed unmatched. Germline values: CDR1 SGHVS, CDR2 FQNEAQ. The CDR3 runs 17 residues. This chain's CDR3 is CASSRRTSGARRDEQYF. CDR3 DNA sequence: TGTGCCAGCAGCCGAAGAACTAGCGGAGCTAGAAGGGACGAGCAGTACTTC. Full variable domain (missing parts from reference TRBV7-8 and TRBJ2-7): GAGVSQSPRYKVAKRGQDVALRCDPISGHVSLFWYQQALGQGPEFLTYFQNEAQLDKSGLPSDRFFAERPEGSVSTLKIQRTQQEDSAVYLCASSRRTSGARRDEQYFGPGTRLTVT.

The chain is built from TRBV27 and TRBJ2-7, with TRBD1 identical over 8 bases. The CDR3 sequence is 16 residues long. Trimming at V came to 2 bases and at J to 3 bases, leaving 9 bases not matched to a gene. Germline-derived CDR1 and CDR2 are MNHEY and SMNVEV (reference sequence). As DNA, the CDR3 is TGTGCCAGCAGTTTACGTACTCCCGGACAGGGCTACGAGCAGTACTTC. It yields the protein CASSLRTPGQGYEQYF.

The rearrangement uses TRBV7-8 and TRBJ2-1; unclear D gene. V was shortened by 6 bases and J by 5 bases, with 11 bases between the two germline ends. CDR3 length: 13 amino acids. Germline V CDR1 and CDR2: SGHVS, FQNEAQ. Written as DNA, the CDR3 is TGTGCCAGCAGTAAGGAATGGGACAATGAGCAGTTCTTC. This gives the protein CASSKEWDNEQFF.

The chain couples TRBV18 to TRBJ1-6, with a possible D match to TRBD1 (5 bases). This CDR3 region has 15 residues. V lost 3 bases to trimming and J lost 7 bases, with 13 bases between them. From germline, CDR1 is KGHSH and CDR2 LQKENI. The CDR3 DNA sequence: TGTGCCAGCTCACCTCGGGACTCCCCCAATTCACCCCTCCACTTT. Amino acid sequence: CASSPRDSPNSPLHF.

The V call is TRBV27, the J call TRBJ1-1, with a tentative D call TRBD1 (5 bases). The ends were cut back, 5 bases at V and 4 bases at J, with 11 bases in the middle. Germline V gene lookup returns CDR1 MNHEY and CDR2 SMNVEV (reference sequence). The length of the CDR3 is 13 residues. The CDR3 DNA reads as TGTGCCAGCAGTCCCTCAAGGGGCACTGAAGCTTTCTTT. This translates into CASSPSRGTEAFF.

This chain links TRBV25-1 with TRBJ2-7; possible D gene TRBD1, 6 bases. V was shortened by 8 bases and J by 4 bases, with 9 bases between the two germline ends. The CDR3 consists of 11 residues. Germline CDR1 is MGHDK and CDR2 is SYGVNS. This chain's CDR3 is CASGGLYEQYF. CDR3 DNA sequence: TGTGCCAGCGGGGGCCTGTACGAGCAGTACTTC.

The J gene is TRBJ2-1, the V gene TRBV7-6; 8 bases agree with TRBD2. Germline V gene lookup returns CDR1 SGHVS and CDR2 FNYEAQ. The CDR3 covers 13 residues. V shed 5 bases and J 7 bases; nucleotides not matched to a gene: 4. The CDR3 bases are TGTGCCAGCAGCCCGGGACTAGTAAATGAGCAGTTCTTC. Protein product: CASSPGLVNEQFF.

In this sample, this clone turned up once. This CDR3 reads CASSTVGGGTEAFF. In DNA, the CDR3 is TGTGCCAGCAGCACTGTTGGGGGGGGCACTGAAGCTTTCTTT. The chain links TRBV9 to TRBJ1-1; tentative D call: TRBD1 (5 bases). Per the germline V gene, CDR1 is SGDLS and CDR2 is YYNGEE. V lost 4 bases to trimming and J lost 4 bases, with 14 bases between them. The CDR3 runs to 14 residues.

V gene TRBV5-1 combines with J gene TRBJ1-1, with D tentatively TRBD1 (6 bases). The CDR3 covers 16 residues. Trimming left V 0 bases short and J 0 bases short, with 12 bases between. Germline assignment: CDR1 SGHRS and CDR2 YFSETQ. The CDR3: CASSLGDNILNTEAFF. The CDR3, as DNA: TGCGCCAGCAGCTTGGGGGACAATATTCTGAACACTGAAGCTTTCTTT. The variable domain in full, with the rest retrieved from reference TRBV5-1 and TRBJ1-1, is KAGVTQTPRYLIKTRGQQVTLSCSPISGHRSVSWYQQTPGQGLQFLFEYFSETQRNKGNFPGRFSGRQFSNSRSEMNVSTLELGDSALYLCASSLGDNILNTEAFFGQGTRLTVV.

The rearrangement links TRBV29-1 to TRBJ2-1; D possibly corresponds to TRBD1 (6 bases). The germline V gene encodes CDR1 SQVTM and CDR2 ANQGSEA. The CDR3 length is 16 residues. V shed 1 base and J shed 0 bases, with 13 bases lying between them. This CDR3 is CSVEGEGGLSYNEQFF. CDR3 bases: TGCAGCGTTGAAGGGGAAGGGGGTCTCTCCTACAATGAGCAGTTCTTC.